The rows below give T cell receptor beta chains drawn from one sample of a study of blood T cell repertoires in COVID-19. Clones were read by immunoSEQ multiplex PCR, and TCRdb kept only the in-frame ones, dropping some. Seen here are 15,000 to 20,000 clones, 87% observed once, and the top ten hold 49%. The sequenced sample was peripheral blood. These receptors all stem from a human donor in a cohort sampled during active COVID-19. Each CDR3 is given with its conserved first and last residue. The D gene is left open where the match is weak. Some rows have no size entry. The others give once, few or many, or a class for an expanded clone.

clone_size: -; j_call: TRBJ2-3; v_call: TRBV4-2; d_call: -; cdr3_nt: TGTGCCAGCAGCCTCGGACGTTCCGGGGGAAGCACAGATACGCAGTATTTT; cdr3_aa: CASSLGRSGGSTDTQYF
clone_size: few; j_call: TRBJ2-5; v_call: TRBV5-4; d_call: TRBD2; cdr3_nt: TGTGCCAGCAGCTTATACGGACTAGCGGGGGGGACCCAAGAGACCCAGTACTTC; cdr3_aa: CASSLYGLAGGTQETQYF
clone_size: once; j_call: TRBJ2-2; v_call: TRBV15; d_call: -; cdr3_nt: TGTGCCACCACAGGACGGACAGTTACCGGGGAGCTGTTTTTT; cdr3_aa: CATTGRTVTGELFF
clone_size: -; j_call: TRBJ1-2; v_call: TRBV9; d_call: -; cdr3_nt: TGTGCCAGCAGCGGGGCAGGGGAGAGGGACTATGGCTACACCTTC; cdr3_aa: CASSGAGERDYGYTF
clone_size: -; j_call: TRBJ2-7; v_call: TRBV6-2/TRBV6-3; d_call: TRBD1; cdr3_nt: TGTGCCAGCAGTTACTCAACAGGGGCTGGGTACGAGCAGTACTTC; cdr3_aa: CASSYSTGAGYEQYF
clone_size: -; j_call: TRBJ2-5; v_call: TRBV18; d_call: TRBD1; cdr3_nt: TGTGCCAGCTCACTGACAGGGGGCGCGGAGACCCAGTACTTC; cdr3_aa: CASSLTGGAETQYF
clone_size: -; j_call: TRBJ2-3; v_call: TRBV7-6; d_call: -; cdr3_nt: TGTGCCAGCAGCGTTGAGTTGGGGCCCCAAGATACGCAGTATTTT; cdr3_aa: CASSVELGPQDTQYF
clone_size: -; j_call: TRBJ2-7; v_call: TRBV6-2/TRBV6-3; d_call: TRBD1; cdr3_nt: TGTGCCAGCAGTTACTGGGGACAGGGAGGCTACGAGCAGTACTTC; cdr3_aa: CASSYWGQGGYEQYF
clone_size: -; j_call: TRBJ2-1; v_call: TRBV9; d_call: -; cdr3_nt: TGTGCCAGCAGCGTAGGTATGGGCGGGGGCCCCTACAATGAGCAGTTCTTC; cdr3_aa: CASSVGMGGGPYNEQFF
clone_size: -; j_call: TRBJ2-3; v_call: TRBV11-3; d_call: -; cdr3_nt: TGTGCCAGCAAAGAGGAAGATACGCAGTATTTT; cdr3_aa: CASKEEDTQYF
clone_size: -; j_call: TRBJ1-1; v_call: TRBV5-1; d_call: TRBD1; cdr3_nt: TGCGCCAGCAGTCGGGACAGCGAAGCTTTCTTT; cdr3_aa: CASSRDSEAFF
clone_size: -; j_call: TRBJ1-1; v_call: TRBV5-1; d_call: -; cdr3_nt: TGCGCCAGCAGCTTGGCTCCGGGTGTGAGCACTGAAGCTTTCTTT; cdr3_aa: CASSLAPGVSTEAFF